This T cell receptor beta chain emerged from a study of CD8 T cells in Susac syndrome. Germline V gene sequence: CDR1 SGHDT, CDR2 YYEEEE. V was cut by 1 base and J by 7 bases, with 9 bases left in between. The CDR3 contains 14 residues. Isolation of CD8+ and CD4+ T cells was performed negatively, whereas enrichment of TEMRA cells was done by FACS. Reverse transcription of 0.5 to 1 ug RNA was performed with random hexamers. TCRdb fed the immunoSEQ multiplex PCR reads into MiXCR, producing one record per CDR3 protein. The repertoire consists of some 190,000 distinct CDR3 sequences, with around 95% occurring once and the leading ten covering roughly 0.095%.

The sequenced material came from CD4+ T cells from PBMCs. The source of this sequence is a human donor with multiple sclerosis. The V and J genes are TRBV5-6 and TRBJ1-6, with D possibly TRBD1 on 5 matching bases. The chain's CDR3 is CASSLSGGNSPLHF. The CDR3 DNA reads as TGTGCCAGCAGCTTGTCCGGGGGGAATTCACCCCTCCACTTT. The whole variable domain, filled in from reference TRBV5-6 and TRBJ1-6, reads DAGVTQSPTHLIKTRGQQVTLRCSPKSGHDTVSWYQQALGQGPQFIFQYYEEEERQRGNFPDRFSGHQFPNYSSELNVNALLLGDSALYLCASSLSGGNSPLHFGNGTRLTVT.